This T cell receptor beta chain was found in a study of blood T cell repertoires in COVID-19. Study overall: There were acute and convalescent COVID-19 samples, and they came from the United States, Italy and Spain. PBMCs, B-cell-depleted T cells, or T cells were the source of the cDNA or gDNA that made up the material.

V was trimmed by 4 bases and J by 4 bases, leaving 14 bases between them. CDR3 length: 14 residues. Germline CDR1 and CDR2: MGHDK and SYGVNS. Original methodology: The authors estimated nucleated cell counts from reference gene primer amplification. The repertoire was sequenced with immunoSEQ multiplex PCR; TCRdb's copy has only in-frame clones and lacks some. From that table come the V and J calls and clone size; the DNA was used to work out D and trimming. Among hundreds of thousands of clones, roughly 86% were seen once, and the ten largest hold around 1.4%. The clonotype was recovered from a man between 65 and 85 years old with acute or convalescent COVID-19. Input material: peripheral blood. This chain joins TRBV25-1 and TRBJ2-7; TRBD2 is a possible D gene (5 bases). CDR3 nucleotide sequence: TGTGCCAGCAGTGTGCCGGGGTTGATTTACGAGCAGTACTTC. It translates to CASSVPGLIYEQYF.